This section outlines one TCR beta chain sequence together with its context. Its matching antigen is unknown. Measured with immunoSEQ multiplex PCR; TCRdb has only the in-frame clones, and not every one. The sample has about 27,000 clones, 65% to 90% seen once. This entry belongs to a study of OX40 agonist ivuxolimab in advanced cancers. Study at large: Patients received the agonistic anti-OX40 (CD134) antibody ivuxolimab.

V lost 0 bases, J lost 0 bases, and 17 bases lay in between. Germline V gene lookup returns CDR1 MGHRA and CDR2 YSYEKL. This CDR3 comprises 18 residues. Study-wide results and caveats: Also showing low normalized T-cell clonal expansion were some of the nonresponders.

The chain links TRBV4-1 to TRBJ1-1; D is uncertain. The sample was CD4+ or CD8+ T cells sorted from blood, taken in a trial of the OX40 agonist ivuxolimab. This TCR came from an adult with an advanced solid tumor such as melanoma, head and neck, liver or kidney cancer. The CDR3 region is CASSQEARPTSMNTEAFF. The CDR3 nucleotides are TGCGCCAGCAGCCAAGAGGCGCGTCCTACCTCCATGAACACTGAAGCTTTCTTT.